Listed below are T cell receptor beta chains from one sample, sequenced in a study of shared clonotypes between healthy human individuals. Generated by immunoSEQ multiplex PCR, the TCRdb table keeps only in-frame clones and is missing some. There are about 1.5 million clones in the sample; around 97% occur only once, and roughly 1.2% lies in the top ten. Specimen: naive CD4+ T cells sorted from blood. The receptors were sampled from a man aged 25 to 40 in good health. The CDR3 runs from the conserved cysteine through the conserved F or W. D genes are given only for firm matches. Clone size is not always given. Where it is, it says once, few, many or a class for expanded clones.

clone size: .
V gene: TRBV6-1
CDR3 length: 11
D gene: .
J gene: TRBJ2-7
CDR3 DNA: TGTGCCAGCAGAGAGACGGGGAAGCAGTACTTC
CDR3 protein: CASRETGKQYF

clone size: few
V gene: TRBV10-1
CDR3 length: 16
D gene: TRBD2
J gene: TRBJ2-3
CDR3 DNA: TGCGCCAGCAGTGAGTCTTGGAGCGGGGGCACAGATACGCAGTATTTT
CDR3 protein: CASSESWSGGTDTQYF

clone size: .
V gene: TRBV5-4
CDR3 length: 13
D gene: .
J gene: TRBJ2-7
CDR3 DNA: TGTGCCAGCAGCCCGAATTTAGGCTACGAGCAGTACTTC
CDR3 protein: CASSPNLGYEQYF

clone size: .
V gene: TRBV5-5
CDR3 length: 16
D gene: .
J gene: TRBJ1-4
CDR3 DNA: TGTGCCAGCAGCTCCCGGTCCCAGACAACTAATGAAAAACTGTTTTTT
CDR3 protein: CASSSRSQTTNEKLFF

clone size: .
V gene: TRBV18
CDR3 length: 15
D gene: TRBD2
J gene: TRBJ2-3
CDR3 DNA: TGTGCCAGCTCACCGACTAGCGGGACCCCAGATACGCAGTATTTT
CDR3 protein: CASSPTSGTPDTQYF

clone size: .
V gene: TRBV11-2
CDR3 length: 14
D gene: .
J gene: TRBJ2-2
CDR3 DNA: TGTGCCAGCAGTGTTCTCGCGGGGATCGGGGAGCTGTTTTTT
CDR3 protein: CASSVLAGIGELFF

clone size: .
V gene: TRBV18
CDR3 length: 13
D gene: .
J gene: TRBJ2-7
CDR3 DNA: TGTGCCAGCTCCTCAACTAGGACCCAGGAGCAGTACTTC
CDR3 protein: CASSSTRTQEQYF

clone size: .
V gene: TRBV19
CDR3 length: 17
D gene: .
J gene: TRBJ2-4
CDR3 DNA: TGTGCCAGTAGCTTCCTGGGGGGCGGGGACGCCAAAAACATTCAGTACTTC
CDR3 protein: CASSFLGGGDAKNIQYF

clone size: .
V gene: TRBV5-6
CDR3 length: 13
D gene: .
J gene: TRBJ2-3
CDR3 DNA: TGTGCCAGCAGCCCGAGACCCACAGATACGCAGTATTTT
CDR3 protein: CASSPRPTDTQYF

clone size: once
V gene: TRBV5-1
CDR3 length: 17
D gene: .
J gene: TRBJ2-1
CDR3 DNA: TGCGCCAGCAGCTTCTCACTTACTACCCGGGCGCAATATGAGCAGTTCTTC
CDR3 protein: CASSFSLTTRAQYEQFF

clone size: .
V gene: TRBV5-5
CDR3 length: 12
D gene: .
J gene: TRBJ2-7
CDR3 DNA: TGTGCCAGCAGTCTTTCGGGGCGAGAGCAGTACTTC
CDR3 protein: CASSLSGREQYF

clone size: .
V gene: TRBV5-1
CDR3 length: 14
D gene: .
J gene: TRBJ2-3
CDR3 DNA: TGCGCCAGCAGCTTGGGGAAAAGCACAGATACGCAGTATTTT
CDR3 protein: CASSLGKSTDTQYF

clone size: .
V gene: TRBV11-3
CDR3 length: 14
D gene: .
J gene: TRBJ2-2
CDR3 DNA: TGTGCCAGCAGCTTTACTGACGAAACCGGGGAGCTGTTTTTT
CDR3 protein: CASSFTDETGELFF

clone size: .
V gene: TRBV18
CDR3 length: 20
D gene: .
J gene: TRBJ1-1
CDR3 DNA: TGTGCCAGCTCACCATACAACCCGACAGTCAGACGGCGTCAGAACACTGAAGCTTTCTTT
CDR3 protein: CASSPYNPTVRRRQNTEAFF

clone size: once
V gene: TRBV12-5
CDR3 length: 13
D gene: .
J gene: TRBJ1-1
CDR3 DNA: TGTGCTAGTGGTTTCTCGGAGAACACTGAAGCTTTCTTT
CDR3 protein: CASGFSENTEAFF

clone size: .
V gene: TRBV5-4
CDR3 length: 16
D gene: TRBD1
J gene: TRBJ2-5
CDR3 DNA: TGTGCCAGCAGCCGCGGACAGGATAGACCCCAAGAGACCCAGTACTTC
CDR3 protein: CASSRGQDRPQETQYF

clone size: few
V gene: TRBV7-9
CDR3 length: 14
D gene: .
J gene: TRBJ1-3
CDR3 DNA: TGTGCCAGCAGCCGCGACATAGCTGGAAACACCATATATTTT
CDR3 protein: CASSRDIAGNTIYF

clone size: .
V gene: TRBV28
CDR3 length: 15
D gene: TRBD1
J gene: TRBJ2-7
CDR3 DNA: TGTGCCAGCACCCGACGCCTCGACAGGGGCGGCGAGCAGTACTTC
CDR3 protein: CASTRRLDRGGEQYF